The rows below give T cell receptor beta chains drawn from one sample of a study of blood T cell repertoires in COVID-19. This table comes from immunoSEQ multiplex PCR, and its TCRdb copy is limited to in-frame clones, with some not included. The sample lists about 430,000 clones, roughly nine tenths occurring once. The sequencing input was PBMCs or T cells enriched from blood (not recorded which). These receptors all stem from a man under 40 who had recovered from COVID-19. The CDR3 runs from the conserved cysteine through the conserved F or W. The order of the fields is V gene, CDR3 length, clone size, D gene, J gene, CDR3 protein, CDR3 DNA. D genes are given only for firm matches. Only some rows state a clone size, as once, few, many or a class for expanded clones.

TRBV11-1,16,-,TRBD1,TRBJ2-7,CASSFTSGTGGAEQYF,TGTGCCAGCAGCTTCACTTCCGGGACAGGGGGTGCCGAGCAGTACTTC
TRBV5-4,14,-,-,TRBJ2-7,CASSPSSGSYEQYF,TGTGCCAGCAGCCCCTCCTCCGGGAGCTACGAGCAGTACTTC
TRBV21-1,11,-,-,TRBJ1-4,CASSKRGQLFF,TGTGCCAGCAGCAAAAGAGGTCAACTGTTTTTT
TRBV12-3/TRBV12-4,13,-,-,TRBJ1-4,CASRVGGNEKLFF,TGTGCCAGCAGGGTGGGGGGTAATGAAAAACTGTTTTTT
TRBV7-8,14,-,TRBD1,TRBJ1-2,CASSTRTGAYGYTF,TGTGCCAGCAGCACCAGGACAGGGGCCTATGGCTACACCTTC
TRBV18,14,-,TRBD1,TRBJ2-3,CASSPQGATDTQYF,TGTGCCAGCTCACCGCAGGGGGCAACAGATACGCAGTATTTT
TRBV11-2,15,-,-,TRBJ2-6,CASRFGALGANVLTF,TGTGCCAGCAGATTTGGGGCGCTTGGGGCCAACGTCCTGACTTTC
TRBV7-2,12,-,-,TRBJ2-3,CASSSLADTQYF,TGTGCCAGCAGCTCGCTAGCAGATACGCAGTATTTT
TRBV11-2,15,-,TRBD1,TRBJ1-6,CASRRGDSTNSPLHF,TGTGCCAGCAGGCGGGGGGACAGTACTAATTCACCCCTCCACTTT
TRBV9,15,-,TRBD2,TRBJ2-7,CASSDGLAGPYEQYF,TGTGCCAGCAGCGACGGACTAGCGGGGCCCTACGAGCAGTACTTC
TRBV7-3,13,-,TRBD1,TRBJ1-2,CASSPGQGRGYTF,TGTGCCAGCAGCCCCGGACAGGGAAGGGGCTACACCTTC
TRBV19,14,-,-,TRBJ2-1,CASVERSSYNEQFF,TGTGCCAGCGTCGAGCGTAGCTCCTACAATGAGCAGTTCTTC
TRBV5-4,15,-,-,TRBJ2-3,CASSLGGLGSDTQYF,TGTGCCAGCAGCTTGGGGGGCCTTGGATCAGATACGCAGTATTTT
TRBV24-1,16,-,TRBD2,TRBJ2-7,CATSDARTSAIYEQYF,TGTGCCACCAGTGATGCTAGGACTAGCGCGATCTACGAGCAGTACTTC
TRBV7-2,11,-,-,TRBJ2-5,CASSLGQTQYF,TGTGCCAGCAGCTTAGGGCAGACCCAGTACTTC
TRBV25-1,15,-,TRBD2,TRBJ2-7,CASRTSGSGDYEQYF,TGTGCCAGCAGGACGAGCGGGAGTGGTGACTACGAGCAGTACTTC
TRBV5-4,13,-,-,TRBJ2-5,CASREQGQETQYF,TGTGCCAGCAGGGAACAGGGACAAGAGACCCAGTACTTC
TRBV25-1,13,-,-,TRBJ1-4,CASSDRGREKLFF,TGTGCCAGCAGTGACAGGGGAAGAGAAAAACTGTTTTTT
TRBV2,13,-,-,TRBJ1-6,CASTGRGGSPLHF,TGTGCCAGCACCGGCAGGGGTGGTTCACCCCTCCACTTT
TRBV10-3,15,-,TRBD1,TRBJ1-2,CAIIPGQAVMYGYTF,TGTGCCATCATTCCGGGACAGGCGGTCATGTATGGCTACACCTTC
TRBV28,14,-,-,TRBJ2-7,CASSPAGNSYEQYF,TGTGCCAGCAGCCCCGCGGGGAATTCCTACGAGCAGTACTTC
TRBV15,16,-,TRBD1,TRBJ1-6,CATSRGQGSYNSPLHF,TGTGCCACCAGCAGAGGACAGGGGTCCTATAATTCACCCCTCCACTTT
TRBV9,15,-,-,TRBJ2-3,CASSYLGHSTDTQYF,TGTGCCAGCAGCTATCTAGGCCATAGCACAGATACGCAGTATTTT
TRBV5-6,15,once,TRBD1,TRBJ1-5,CASSLGDRGSQPQHF,TGTGCCAGCAGCTTGGGGGACAGGGGCTCTCAGCCCCAGCATTTT
TRBV3-1/TRBV3-2,14,-,-,TRBJ1-5,CASSQDRSMGPQHF,TGTGCCAGCAGCCAAGATCGGAGTATGGGGCCCCAGCATTTT
TRBV19,15,-,TRBD1,TRBJ1-1,CASRQGARLNTEAFF,TGTGCCAGTCGTCAGGGGGCGAGGTTAAACACTGAAGCTTTCTTT
TRBV3-1/TRBV3-2,16,-,-,TRBJ2-7,CASSQPTGYNSYEQYF,TGTGCCAGCAGCCAACCCACCGGGTATAACTCCTACGAGCAGTACTTC
TRBV7-8,13,few,-,TRBJ1-2,CASSLARGYGYTF,TGTGCCAGCAGCTTAGCCCGGGGCTATGGCTACACCTTC
TRBV28,11,-,-,TRBJ1-5,CASSLRWPQHF,TGTGCCAGCAGTCTACGTTGGCCCCAGCATTTT
TRBV5-6,15,-,TRBD1,TRBJ1-2,CASSLAAGGNYGYTF,TGTGCCAGCAGCTTGGCGGCAGGGGGAAACTATGGCTACACCTTC
TRBV2,14,-,-,TRBJ2-7,CASRPVTSRYEQYF,TGTGCCAGCAGGCCCGTTACTAGCAGATACGAGCAGTACTTC
TRBV18,13,-,-,TRBJ1-5,CASSRQEDQPQHF,TGTGCCAGCTCACGACAGGAGGATCAGCCCCAGCATTTT
TRBV24-1,14,-,TRBD2,TRBJ2-3,CATSDGGTSGTQYF,TGTGCCACCAGTGATGGCGGGACTAGCGGTACGCAGTATTTT
TRBV18,16,-,-,TRBJ1-1,CASSPRGTVMNTEAFF,TGTGCCAGCTCACCCAGAGGTACGGTCATGAACACTGAAGCTTTCTTT
TRBV7-7,19,-,TRBD2,TRBJ2-1,CASSLEIRGRLSSYNEQFF,TGTGCCAGCAGCTTAGAAATACGCGGGAGGCTCAGCTCCTACAATGAGCAGTTCTTC
TRBV19,13,once,TRBD1,TRBJ1-2,CASTRQGVYGYTF,TGTGCCAGTACCAGACAGGGTGTCTATGGCTACACCTTC
TRBV10-1,14,-,-,TRBJ1-1,CASSSHFPNTEAFF,TGCGCCAGCAGTTCTCACTTCCCGAACACTGAAGCTTTCTTT
TRBV28,18,-,TRBD1,TRBJ1-1,CASSRTPKWTGTGVEAFF,TGTGCCAGCAGTCGCACCCCCAAATGGACAGGGACGGGAGTTGAAGCTTTCTTT
TRBV5-4,17,once,-,TRBJ2-3,CASSRGQSGPSTDTQYF,TGTGCCAGCAGCCGCGGGCAAAGCGGACCCAGCACAGATACGCAGTATTTT
TRBV18,16,-,TRBD1,TRBJ2-7,CASSPSGTGGSYEQYF,TGTGCCAGCTCACCGTCCGGGACAGGGGGATCCTACGAGCAGTACTTC
TRBV28,15,-,-,TRBJ2-7,CASSPWGRGSYEQYF,TGTGCCAGCAGTCCCTGGGGCAGGGGAAGTTACGAGCAGTACTTC